Below are 15 T cell receptor beta chains sequenced from a single sample in a study of identical twins. One entry per CDR3 protein, called by TCRdb with MiXCR from the 5' RACE reads. The table records hundreds of thousands of distinct CDR3 sequences, approximately 6% of them present only once. Sequencing was carried out using naive T cells sorted from blood. The receptor source for this set is a man aged 18 to 29 in good health.

This clonotype was counted between two and nine times. This chain uses TRBV12-3 or TRBV12-4 with TRBJ2-5; 11 nucleotides align to TRBD1. Trimming at V came to 5 bases and at J to 5 bases, leaving 7 bases not matched to a gene. There are 15 residues in the CDR3. In DNA form, the CDR3 reads TGTGCCAGCAGTCTCCGGACAGGGGGCTTGGAGACCCAGTACTTC. This gives the protein CASSLRTGGLETQYF.

This clonotype was seen at least ten times. The rearrangement joins TRBV12-3 or TRBV12-4 to TRBJ2-3; D may be TRBD2 (5 bases). This CDR3 spans 14 amino acids. Trimming shortened V by 1 base and J by 2 bases, and 7 bases separated the two germline ends. In DNA form, the CDR3 reads TGTGCCAGCAGTTTAGGAGGGATCACAGATACGCAGTATTTT. The encoded protein is CASSLGGITDTQYF.

This clonotype has only a few counts. The gene calls are TRBV11-2 and TRBJ2-7, with D possibly TRBD1 on 5 matching bases. The CDR3 contains 13 residues. Germline lookup yields CDR1 SGHAT and CDR2 FQNNGV. V gave up 3 bases and J gave up 2 bases, with 8 bases separating them. For the CDR3, the DNA is TGTGCCAGCAGCTTGTACAGGACCTACGAGCAGTACTTC. This sequence encodes CASSLYRTYEQYF.

The V gene is TRBV6-1, the J gene TRBJ2-1; D possibly corresponds to TRBD1 (5 bases). CDR1 and CDR2 (germline): MNHNS, SASEGT. The CDR3 consists of 12 residues. The ends were cut back, 9 bases at V and 10 bases at J, with 16 bases in the middle. The DNA of the CDR3 is TGTGCCAGTCTCCTGGCAGGGCGCGAGCAGTTCTTC. This encodes CASLLAGREQFF.

This sequence joins TRBV12-3 or TRBV12-4 and TRBJ2-1; D is unresolved. The CDR3 spans 14 residues. V lost 3 bases, J lost 5 bases, and 11 bases lay in between. CDR3 protein: CASSFGPGHNEQFF. The DNA for the CDR3 is TGTGCCAGCAGTTTTGGGCCGGGCCACAATGAGCAGTTCTTC.

This clonotype occurred a few times. The chain recombines TRBV7-8 with TRBJ2-3; weak D call: TRBD2 (7 bases). Germline V lookup: CDR1 SGHVS, CDR2 FQNEAQ. Trimming removed 5 bases from V and 2 bases from J, with 14 bases in between. The CDR3 totals 15 residues. The CDR3 loop reads CASSPWEGDTDTQYF. CDR3 DNA: TGTGCCAGCAGCCCCTGGGAGGGGGACACAGATACGCAGTATTTT.

This clonotype appeared many times. The rearrangement uses TRBV7-2 and TRBJ2-3; TRBD2 agrees at 10 bases. The CDR3 length is 17 residues. V lost 5 bases and J lost 0; bases outside the gene matches: 8. The V gene's germline CDR1 is SGHTA and CDR2 FQGNSA. The CDR3 reads CASSPRTSGTSTDTQYF. CDR3 nucleotide sequence: TGTGCCAGCAGCCCCCGGACTAGCGGTACTAGCACAGATACGCAGTATTTT.

With respect to this clonotype: The conserved closing phenylalanine or tryptophan is absent in this CDR3, likely reflecting a read error. In DNA, the CDR3 is TGCAGTGCTAGAGATGGGCCGAGAGGCGAGCAGTACTAC. It translates to CSARDGPRGEQYY. The J gene is TRBJ2-7, the V gene TRBV20-1; no definite D call. Looked up from germline, CDR1 is DFQATT and CDR2 is SNEGSKA (reference sequence). V lost 0 bases and J lost 6, with 12 bases in between. The CDR3 has 13 residues.

This clonotype was observed many times. The CDR3 DNA reads TGCAGTGCTAGGGCCGGGAGTCTGGGAGAGCAGTACTTC. This codes for CSARAGSLGEQYF. V and J are TRBV20-1 and TRBJ2-7; tentatively, D is TRBD2 (6 bases). V lost 3 bases to trimming and J lost 7 bases, with 16 bases between them. This CDR3 is 13 amino acids long. The germline V gene encodes CDR1 DFQATT and CDR2 SNEGSKA (reference sequence).

This clonotype was recorded many times. V usage is TRBV12-3 or TRBV12-4 and J usage is TRBJ1-3; D unclear. Trimming removed 11 bases at V and 0 bases at J, with 11 bases between. The CDR3 has 13 residues. The CDR3 DNA sequence: TGTGCCGACCGGCTGTCCTCTGGAAACACCATATATTTT. It codes for CADRLSSGNTIYF.

In regard to this clonotype: Given a much more abundant clone one base away, this may be a read error. V gene TRBV4-1 combines with J gene TRBJ1-2, with a possible D match to TRBD1 (6 bases). The CDR3 has 13 amino acids. Germline CDR1 and CDR2: MGHRA and YSYEKL. V was shortened by 4 bases and J by 10 bases, with 16 bases between the two germline ends. The CDR3 sequence is CASSLRGADAYTF. DNA for the CDR3: TGCGCCAGCAGCCTCCGGGGGGCGGATGCCTACACCTTC.

This chain links TRBV5-6 with TRBJ1-5; 8 bases align to TRBD1. V shed 0 bases and J 1 base; nucleotides not matched to a gene: 6. The CDR3 is made up of 17 amino acids. CDR1 and CDR2 from the germline V gene are SGHDT and YYEEEE. CDR3 nucleotides: TGTGCCAGCAGCTTGGTCAGGGGGCTTGTGAGCAATCAGCCCCAGCATTTT. Its protein is CASSLVRGLVSNQPQHF.

This clonotype was detected only a few times. The genes are TRBV29-1 and TRBJ1-4, with D possibly being TRBD1 (6 bases). CDR1 and CDR2 from the germline V gene are SQVTM and ANQGSEA. The CDR3 is 13 amino acids. Trimming stripped 3 bases from V and 8 bases from J, with 13 bases between. The DNA of the CDR3 is TGCAGCGTTGAGGGAGGGGGTACGGAAAAACTGTTTTTT. Translation: CSVEGGGTEKLFF.

The table lists this clonotype with a few counts. DNA of the CDR3: TGTGCCAGCAGCAAAGGGCGCGGGGGCCGGGCCTACGAGCAGTACGTC. Amino acids: CASSKGRGGRAYEQYV. This rearrangement joins TRBV21-1 to TRBJ2-7; TRBD1 was called by the table and not checked on the DNA. TRBV21-1 constitutes a pseudogene. This CDR3 has 16 amino acids.

This clonotype was observed many times. This chain uses TRBV12-3 or TRBV12-4 with TRBJ2-2, with a possible D match to TRBD2 (5 bases). The germline V and J ends were trimmed by 0 bases and 5 bases, with 7 bases remaining between them. This CDR3 has 14 amino acids. This CDR3 reads CASSLAGETGELFF. The CDR3 DNA sequence: TGTGCCAGCAGTTTAGCGGGAGAAACCGGGGAGCTGTTTTTT.